Presented here are 2 T cell receptor beta chains from one specimen sequenced in a study of blood T cells in healthy people across ages. Sample-barcoded 5' priming and a J-beta primer mix drove a second PCR of about 6 to 12 cycles. One entry per CDR3 protein, called by TCRdb with MiXCR from the 5' RACE reads. The sample lists over a million distinct CDR3 sequences; 35% to 55% were seen once. Sequences were obtained from blood. These receptors all come from a woman aged 55-75 years in good health.

This clonotype showed up just a few times. V usage is TRBV7-9 and J usage is TRBJ2-3; D gene ambiguous. Trimming cost V 2 bases and J 2 bases, with 8 bases left between them. The CDR3 contains 14 residues. Germline CDR1 and CDR2: SEHNR and FQNEAQ (reference sequence). CDR3 nucleotides: TGTGCCAGCAGCTTATCAGCATTCACAGATACGCAGTATTTT. It is translated as CASSLSAFTDTQYF. The full variable domain, rest sourced from reference TRBV7-9 and TRBJ2-3, is DTGVSQNPRHKITKRGQNVTFRCDPISEHNRLYWYRQTLGQGPEFLTYFQNEAQLEKSRLLSDRFSAERPKGSFSTLEIQRTEQGDSAMYLCASSLSAFTDTQYFGPGTRLTVL.

This clonotype was seen a handful of times. This chain joins TRBV4-1 and TRBJ2-7; no clear D. Trimming left V 2 bases short and J 4 bases short, with 15 bases between. CDR1 is MGHRA, CDR2 YSYEKL, per germline. This CDR3 is 15 amino acids long. The CDR3 sequence is CASSQTYSGTYEQYF. CDR3 nucleotide sequence: TGCGCCAGCAGCCAAACATACTCCGGAACATACGAGCAGTACTTC.